Presented here are 5 T cell receptor beta chains from one specimen sequenced in a study of graft-versus-host responses after intestinal transplantation. Assay: immunoSEQ multiplex PCR; the TCRdb copy retains only in-frame clones and omits some. The data show around 29,000 clones, approximately 93% seen once. Specimen: PBMCs, collected about 65 days after intestinal transplant. These receptors were collected from a human patient who received an intestinal transplant, so some T cells may come from the graft donor.

V gene TRBV6-5 combines with J gene TRBJ2-2; no definite D call. The V gene lost 0 bases and the J gene lost 2 bases, with 4 bases spanning the gap. CDR3 size: 14 residues. Germline V gene sequence: CDR1 MNHEY, CDR2 SVGAGI. CDR3 sequence (DNA): TGTGCCAGCAGTTACTCGACCAACACCGGGGAGCTGTTTTTT. Translated, it gives CASSYSTNTGELFF.

The V and J genes are TRBV19 and TRBJ2-7; either TRBD1 or TRBD2 may fit D (5 bases each). The CDR3 runs 14 residues. The germline V gene has CDR1 LNHDA and CDR2 SQIVND (reference sequence). Trimming removed 3 bases at V and 6 bases at J, with 15 bases between. The CDR3 is CASSMGVRVGEQYF. CDR3 DNA sequence: TGTGCCAGTAGTATGGGGGTAAGGGTCGGCGAGCAGTACTTC.

The chain carries TRBV27 and TRBJ1-1, with D possibly TRBD1 on 6 matching bases. CDR1 is MNHEY and CDR2 is SMNVEV in the germline V gene (reference sequence). V lost 3 bases and J 5 bases, leaving 13 bases between the germline ends. The CDR3 is 14 amino acids. The CDR3 DNA reads as TGTGCCAGCAGTTTCGGGGCAGGGGAAACTGAAGCTTTCTTT. Residues: CASSFGAGETEAFF.

The chain is built from TRBV28 and TRBJ2-7; 12 bases fit TRBD2. CDR3 size: 17 residues. In germline, CDR1 is MDHEN, CDR2 SYDVKM. The J segment lost 4 bases and the V segment lost 5 bases, leaving 12 bases of the junction unmatched. The CDR3 DNA reads TGTGCCAGCAGTCCACGCCGACTAGCGGGAGAAAGGTACGAGCAGTACTTC. Its translation is CASSPRRLAGERYEQYF.

The CDR3: CASSLRREISYEQYF. Written as DNA, the CDR3 is TGTGCCAGCAGCTTACGAAGGGAGATCTCCTACGAGCAGTACTTC. The chain employs TRBV7-2 and TRBJ2-7; weak D call: TRBD2 (5 bases). The CDR3 totals 15 residues. With 2 bases removed from V and 0 bases from J, the gap between germline ends came to 11 bases. Germline values: CDR1 SGHTA, CDR2 FQGNSA.